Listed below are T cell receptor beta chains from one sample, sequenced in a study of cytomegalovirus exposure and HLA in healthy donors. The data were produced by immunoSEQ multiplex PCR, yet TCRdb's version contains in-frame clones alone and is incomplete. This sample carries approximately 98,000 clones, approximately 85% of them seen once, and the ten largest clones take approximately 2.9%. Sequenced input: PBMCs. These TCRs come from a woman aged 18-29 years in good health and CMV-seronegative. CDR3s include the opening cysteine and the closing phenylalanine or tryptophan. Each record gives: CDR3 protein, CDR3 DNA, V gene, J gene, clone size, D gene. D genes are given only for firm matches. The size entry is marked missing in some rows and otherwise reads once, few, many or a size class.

CASSLDGSSYEQYF	TGTGCCAGCAGCTTAGACGGGAGCTCCTACGAGCAGTACTTC	TRBV7-9	TRBJ2-7	.	.
CASSGTQGYEQYF	TGTGCCAGCAGCGGGACACAGGGGTACGAGCAGTACTTC	TRBV5-4	TRBJ2-7	few	TRBD1
CASSLSGDIRQPQHF	TGTGCCAGCAGTTTGTCTGGTGACATTCGTCAGCCCCAGCATTTT	TRBV28	TRBJ1-5	.	.
CASSYVAGNYGYTF	TGTGCCAGCAGTTACGTCGCAGGAAACTATGGCTACACCTTC	TRBV6-5	TRBJ1-2	.	.
CASSYSQTGDNSPLHF	TGTGCCAGCAGTTACTCCCAGACAGGGGACAATTCACCCCTCCACTTT	TRBV6-5	TRBJ1-6	.	TRBD1
CAWSVETGEKLFF	TGTGCCTGGAGTGTAGAGACGGGTGAAAAACTGTTTTTT	TRBV30	TRBJ1-4	.	.
CASSRRGNEQYF	TGTGCCAGCAGCCGCCGGGGGAACGAGCAGTACTTC	TRBV7-9	TRBJ2-7	.	.
CASSLGYSGNTIYF	TGTGCCAGCAGCTTAGGCTACTCTGGAAACACCATATATTTT	TRBV7-8	TRBJ1-3	few	.
CASSIDAAGRTEAFF	TGTGCCAGTAGTATAGACGCAGCGGGGCGCACTGAAGCTTTCTTT	TRBV19	TRBJ1-1	.	.
CASSRLGGQGPYEQYF	TGTGCCAGCAGTAGACTTGGGGGACAGGGACCCTACGAGCAGTACTTC	TRBV5-4	TRBJ2-7	.	TRBD1
CASSLSFSGNQPQHF	TGTGCCAGCAGCTTATCTTTCAGTGGCAATCAGCCCCAGCATTTT	TRBV7-9	TRBJ1-5	once	.
CASSLETYEQYF	TGTGCCAGCAGTTTAGAGACATACGAGCAGTACTTC	TRBV28	TRBJ2-7	.	.
CASSLRGTEAFF	TGTGCCAGCAGCTTAAGGGGCACTGAAGCTTTCTTT	TRBV5-5	TRBJ1-1	.	.
CASSEGTMSYEQYF	TGCGCCAGCAGTGAGGGCACGATGTCCTACGAGCAGTACTTC	TRBV10-1	TRBJ2-7	few	.
CASSLGQGAVSNQPQHF	TGTGCCAGCAGCTTAGGGCAGGGGGCGGTGAGCAATCAGCCCCAGCATTTT	TRBV7-8	TRBJ1-5	.	TRBD1
CASSLGANYGYTF	TGTGCCAGCAGCTTGGGGGCAAACTATGGCTACACCTTC	TRBV5-4	TRBJ1-2	.	.
CASSDRANTGELFF	TGCGCCAGCAGTGATCGAGCGAACACCGGGGAGCTGTTTTTT	TRBV10-2	TRBJ2-2	.	.
CASSPDGVVKTQYF	TGTGCCAGCAGCCCGGACGGGGTAGTAAAGACCCAGTACTTC	TRBV7-2	TRBJ2-5	.	.
CASSEDGGLGYTEAFF	TGTGCCAGCAGTGAAGACGGGGGTCTAGGGTACACTGAAGCTTTCTTT	TRBV6-1	TRBJ1-1	.	.
CASSRGGNTIYF	TGTGCCAGCAGTCGGGGGGGAAACACCATATATTTT	TRBV6-5	TRBJ1-3	.	.
CASSRDGFWTGKETQYF	TGCGCCAGCAGCCGAGATGGCTTTTGGACAGGGAAAGAGACCCAGTACTTC	TRBV4-1	TRBJ2-5	.	TRBD1
CASSQDVGTASEKLFF	TGTGCCAGCAGCCAAGATGTTGGGACAGCCAGTGAAAAACTGTTTTTT	TRBV4-2	TRBJ1-4	.	TRBD1
CASGISGVSYEQYF	TGTGCCAGCGGGATTAGCGGGGTCTCCTACGAGCAGTACTTC	TRBV6-1	TRBJ2-7	.	TRBD2
CASSLVGAYRWGNQPQHF	TGTGCCAGCAGCTTAGTGGGGGCATACCGGTGGGGCAATCAGCCCCAGCATTTT	TRBV11-2	TRBJ1-5	.	.
CASSAAGGTVNTEAFF	TGCGCCAGCAGCGCCGCCGGGGGGACGGTGAACACTGAAGCTTTCTTT	TRBV5-1	TRBJ1-1	.	.
CASSVGLAEETQYF	TGTGCCAGCAGCGTAGGGTTGGCGGAAGAGACCCAGTACTTC	TRBV9	TRBJ2-5	.	.
CASSYGGTGSGYTF	TGTGCCAGCAGTTACGGTGGGACAGGGAGTGGCTACACCTTC	TRBV6-5	TRBJ1-2	few	TRBD1
CASSSKGFATNEKLFF	TGTGCCAGCAGCTCTAAGGGGTTCGCAACTAATGAAAAACTGTTTTTT	TRBV9	TRBJ1-4	.	.